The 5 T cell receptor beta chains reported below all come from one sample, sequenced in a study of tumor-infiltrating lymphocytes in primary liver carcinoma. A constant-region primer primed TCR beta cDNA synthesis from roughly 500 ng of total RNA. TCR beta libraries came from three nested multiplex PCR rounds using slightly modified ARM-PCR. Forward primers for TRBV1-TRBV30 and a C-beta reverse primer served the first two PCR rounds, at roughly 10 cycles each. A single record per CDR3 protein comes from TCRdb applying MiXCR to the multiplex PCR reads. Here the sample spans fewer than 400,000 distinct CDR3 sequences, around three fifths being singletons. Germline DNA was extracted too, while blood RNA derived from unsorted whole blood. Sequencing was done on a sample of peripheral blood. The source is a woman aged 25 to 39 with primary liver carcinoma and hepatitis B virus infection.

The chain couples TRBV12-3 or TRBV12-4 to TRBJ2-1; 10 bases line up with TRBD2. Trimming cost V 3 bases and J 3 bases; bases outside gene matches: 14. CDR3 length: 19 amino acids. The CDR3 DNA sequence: TGTGCCAGCAGTTTCGTCGGCCTAGCGGGAGTCGCGGTCTACAATGAGCAGTTCTTC. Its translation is CASSFVGLAGVAVYNEQFF.

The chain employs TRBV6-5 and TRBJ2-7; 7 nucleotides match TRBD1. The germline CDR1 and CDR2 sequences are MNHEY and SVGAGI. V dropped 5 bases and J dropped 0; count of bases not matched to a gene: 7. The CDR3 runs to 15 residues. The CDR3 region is CASSPQGDSSYEQYF. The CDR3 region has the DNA TGTGCCAGCAGTCCCCAGGGGGATAGCTCCTACGAGCAGTACTTC.

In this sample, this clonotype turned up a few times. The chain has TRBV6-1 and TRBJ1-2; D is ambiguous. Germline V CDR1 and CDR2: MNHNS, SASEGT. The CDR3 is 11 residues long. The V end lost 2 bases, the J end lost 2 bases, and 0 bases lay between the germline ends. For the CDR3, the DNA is TGTGCCAGCAGTGAAAACTATGGCTACACCTTC. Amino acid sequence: CASSENYGYTF.

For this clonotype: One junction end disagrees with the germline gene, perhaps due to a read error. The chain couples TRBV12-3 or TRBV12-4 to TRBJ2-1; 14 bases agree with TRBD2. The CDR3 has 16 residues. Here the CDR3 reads CANSAGTSGSYNEKFF. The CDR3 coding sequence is TGTGCCAACAGCGCAGGGACTAGCGGGAGTTACAATGAGAAGTTCTTC.

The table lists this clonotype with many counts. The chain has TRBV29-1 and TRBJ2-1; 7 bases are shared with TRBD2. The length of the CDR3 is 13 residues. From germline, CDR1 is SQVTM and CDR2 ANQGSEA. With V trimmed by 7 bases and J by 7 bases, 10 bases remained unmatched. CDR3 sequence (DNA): TGCAGCGGCCTAGCGGCCCCTACAAATGAGCAGTTCTTC. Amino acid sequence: CSGLAAPTNEQFF.